This T cell receptor beta chain emerged from a study of cytomegalovirus exposure and HLA in healthy donors. Worth noting for this clone: Additional DNA sequences in this sample encode the identical CDR3.

Both 60 Vbeta primers and 13 Jbeta primers went into the PCR. The table came from immunoSEQ multiplex PCR; TCRdb's copy has only in-frame clones and leaves some out. The profile covers roughly 52,000 clones, with about 50% appearing a single time and 10% to 15% taken by the ten largest. Germline trimming cut 3 bases from V and 2 bases from J; bases unmatched to any gene: 0. The CDR3 loop spans 13 amino acids. Looked up from germline, CDR1 is KGHSH and CDR2 is LQKENI. The rearrangement joins TRBV18 to TRBJ2-5, with 7 bases identical to TRBD1. This receptor was obtained from a human donor in good health. Source material: PBMCs. CDR3 sequence (DNA): TGTGCCAGCTCACCGGGACAGCAAGAGACCCAGTACTTC. It specifies CASSPGQQETQYF.